The source of this T cell receptor beta chain is a study of Graves' ophthalmopathy and Graves' hyperthyroidism. The V and J ends lost 5 bases and 5 bases, in that order; junction bases with no gene match: 2. The CDR3 consists of 14 residues. Germline CDR1 is ENHRY and CDR2 is SYGVKD. Amplification from RNA transcripts yielded the TCR beta CDR3 regions. The first-round RT-PCR employed HTBI primers together with the Qiagen OneStep RT-PCR kit. A multiplex PCR was then performed as the second round. MiXCR, applied by TCRdb to the multiplex PCR reads, yields one record per CDR3 protein. The sample yields 200,000 to 300,000 distinct CDR3 sequences, 45% to 55% seen once.

The clonotype comes from an adult man with Graves' ophthalmopathy. The sample taken for sequencing was peripheral blood. The chain combines TRBV10-3 with TRBJ1-5; 11 nucleotides agree with TRBD1. The CDR3 DNA sequence: TGTGCCATCAGTTCGGGACAGGGGGATCAGCCCCAGCATTTT. Translation: CAISSGQGDQPQHF.